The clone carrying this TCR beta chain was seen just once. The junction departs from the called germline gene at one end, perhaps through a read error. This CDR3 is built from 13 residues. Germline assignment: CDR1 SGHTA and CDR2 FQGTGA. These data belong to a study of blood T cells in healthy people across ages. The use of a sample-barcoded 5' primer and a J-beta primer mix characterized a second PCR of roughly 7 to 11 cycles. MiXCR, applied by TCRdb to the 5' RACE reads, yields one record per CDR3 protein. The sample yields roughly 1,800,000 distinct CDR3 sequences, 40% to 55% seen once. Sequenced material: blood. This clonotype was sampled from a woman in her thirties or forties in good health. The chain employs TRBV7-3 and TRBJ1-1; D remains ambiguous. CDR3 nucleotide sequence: TGTGCCAGCAGATTAACACTGAACACTGAAGCTTTCTTT. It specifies CASRLTLNTEAFF.